The sequence of this T cell receptor (beta chain) was determined in a study of T cell responses to AZD1222 COVID-19 vaccine. Clones were read by immunoSEQ multiplex PCR, and TCRdb kept only the in-frame ones, dropping some. The data hold 110,000 to 150,000 clones, with roughly 88% observed a single time. Germline lookup yields CDR1 MNHNS and CDR2 SASEGT. The CDR3 extends over 15 amino acids. Deletions cut 3 bases from V and 4 bases from J, with 13 bases between. Whole-study findings and limits: Only a handful of AZD1222 recipients, six or seven in all, had baseline seropositivity. In all cases, repertoires were sampled only after the peak T cell response.

About this clone: Its antigen remains unknown.

The J gene is TRBJ1-5, the V gene TRBV6-1; tentatively, D is TRBD1 (5 bases). The sequence was collected from an adult who received the AZD1222 COVID-19 vaccine. Here the sequenced sample was peripheral blood, taken 28 days after the second AZD1222 dose. In DNA form, the CDR3 reads TGTGCCAGCAGTGATGAGGGGAGGAGGAATCAGCCCCAGCATTTT. Protein sequence: CASSDEGRRNQPQHF.